The 13 T cell receptor beta chains below come from one sample, sequenced in a study of OX40 agonist ivuxolimab in advanced cancers. The repertoire was sequenced with immunoSEQ multiplex PCR; TCRdb's copy has only in-frame clones and lacks some. The table lists roughly 26,000 clones, roughly 90% of them singletons, with roughly 22% in the top ten. The input for sequencing was CD4+ or CD8+ T cells sorted from blood, taken in a trial of the OX40 agonist ivuxolimab. All receptors come from an adult with an advanced solid tumor such as melanoma, head and neck, liver or kidney cancer.

The gene calls are TRBV5-1 and TRBJ2-1; D is undetermined. Trimming stripped 0 bases from V and 2 bases from J, with 3 bases between. This CDR3 contains 13 residues. The V gene's germline CDR1 is SGHRS and CDR2 YFSETQ. This CDR3 reads CASSLGTYNEQFF. CDR3 nucleotide sequence: TGCGCCAGCAGCTTGGGGACCTACAATGAGCAGTTCTTC.

The chain combines TRBV11-2 with TRBJ2-7; TRBD1 aligns across 12 bases. The V gene's germline CDR1 is SGHAT and CDR2 FQNNGV. The CDR3 totals 16 residues. V gave up 3 bases and J gave up 5 bases; unmatched junction bases: 8. Here the CDR3 DNA reads TGTGCCAGCAGCTTCGGGACAGGGGGCTTCTTGGACGAGCAGTACTTC. Translating it yields CASSFGTGGFLDEQYF.

This clone ranks as medium-sized. The chain employs TRBV4-2 and TRBJ2-6, with D possibly being TRBD1 or TRBD2 (5 bases each). CDR1 LGHNA and CDR2 YNFKEQ come from the germline V gene. V shed 0 bases and J shed 2 bases, with 8 bases lying between them. The CDR3 sequence is 16 residues long. CDR3 DNA sequence: TGTGCCAGCAGCCAAGACGGGGCTACTGGGGCCAACGTCCTGACTTTC. This translates into CASSQDGATGANVLTF.

This clone was detected only a few times. This sequence joins TRBV7-9 and TRBJ2-6; D uncertain. CDR1 SEHNR and CDR2 FQNEAQ come from the germline V gene (reference sequence). Trimming pared 2 bases from V and 0 bases from J, leaving 11 bases between. The CDR3 runs 17 residues. The CDR3 nucleotides are TGTGCCAGCAGCTTAAGCGACTCCCACTCTGGGGCCAACGTCCTGACTTTC. This encodes CASSLSDSHSGANVLTF.

The V call is TRBV19, the J call TRBJ2-2, with 9 bases identical to TRBD1. Unmatched junction bases numbered 7, after V lost 9 bases and J lost 2 bases. Germline CDR1 LNHDA, CDR2 SQIVND (reference sequence). The CDR3 has 15 amino acids. The CDR3 DNA reads as TGTGCCAGCAGACAGGGGGGCCTTAACACCGGGGAGCTGTTTTTT. Translation: CASRQGGLNTGELFF.

V and J are TRBV27 and TRBJ2-3, with D possibly TRBD1 on 5 matching bases. CDR1 is MNHEY, CDR2 SMNVEV, per germline (reference sequence). V dropped 2 bases and J dropped 8 bases, with 20 bases sitting between them. CDR3 length: 16 residues. CDR3 protein: CASSLDVGASSGTQYF. In nucleotides, the CDR3 is TGTGCCAGCAGTTTAGACGTAGGGGCCTCTTCCGGTACGCAGTATTTT.

The chain has TRBV5-6 and TRBJ1-2; a possible D gene is TRBD1 (5 bases). Looked up from germline, CDR1 is SGHDT and CDR2 is YYEEEE. The CDR3 is 13 amino acids. V was trimmed by 2 bases and J by 4 bases, leaving 9 bases between them. The CDR3 loop is CASSLPGAYGYTF. The CDR3 DNA sequence: TGTGCCAGCAGCTTACCCGGGGCCTATGGCTACACCTTC.

This chain joins TRBV27 and TRBJ1-2; D call uncertain. Trimming pared 5 bases from V and 8 bases from J, leaving 18 bases between. Germline lookup yields CDR1 MNHEY and CDR2 SMNVEV (reference sequence). The CDR3 length is 14 residues. CDR3 protein: CASSPGSGIRGYTF. The CDR3 DNA is TGTGCCAGCAGTCCCGGATCGGGTATTCGGGGCTACACCTTC.

This chain uses TRBV18 with TRBJ2-7; 9 bases agree with TRBD1. CDR3 size: 17 residues. CDR1 and CDR2 from the germline V gene are KGHSH and LQKENI. V was clipped by 6 bases and J by 6 bases; unmatched bases: 18. CDR3: CASSPLRGGQGIGEQYF. CDR3 sequence (DNA): TGTGCCAGCTCCCCTTTACGGGGTGGACAGGGGATTGGCGAGCAGTACTTC.

This chain links TRBV28 with TRBJ2-1; 10 positions match TRBD2. The CDR3 consists of 14 residues. V dropped 3 bases and J dropped 6; count of bases not matched to a gene: 2. The V gene's germline CDR1 is MDHEN and CDR2 SYDVKM. CDR3 nucleotides: TGTGCCAGCAGTTTGGGACTAGCGTTCAATGAGCAGTTCTTC. It codes for CASSLGLAFNEQFF.

The CDR3 here is CASSSTVSDTQYF. The CDR3 nucleotides read TGTGCCAGCAGCTCGACAGTGTCAGATACGCAGTATTTT. The rearrangement links TRBV5-4 to TRBJ2-3; possibly TRBD1 for D (5 bases). Germline CDR1 is SGHNT and CDR2 is YYREEE (reference sequence). V was shortened by 3 bases and J by 4 bases, with 9 bases between the two germline ends. There are 13 residues in the CDR3.

This chain connects TRBV6-5 to TRBJ1-2; no firm D call. This CDR3 is built from 13 residues. Germline CDR1 is MNHEY and CDR2 is SVGAGI. V dropped 5 bases and J dropped 8 bases, with 15 bases sitting between them. The CDR3 DNA follows: TGTGCCAGCAGTCTATCCTACGGGGAGGGCTACACCTTC. Translating gives CASSLSYGEGYTF.

Concerning this clone: A single base is all that separates this from a far larger clone, so a read error is likely. Other DNA sequences in this sample translate to the same CDR3. The chain joins TRBV4-1 to TRBJ2-1; D is uncertain. Per the germline V gene, CDR1 is MGHRA and CDR2 is YSYEKL. V lost 1 base and J 7 bases, leaving 2 bases between the germline ends. This CDR3 spans 11 amino acids. Here the CDR3 reads CASSQVNEQFF. As DNA, the CDR3 is TGCGCCAGCAGCCAAGTGAATGAGCAGTTCTTC.